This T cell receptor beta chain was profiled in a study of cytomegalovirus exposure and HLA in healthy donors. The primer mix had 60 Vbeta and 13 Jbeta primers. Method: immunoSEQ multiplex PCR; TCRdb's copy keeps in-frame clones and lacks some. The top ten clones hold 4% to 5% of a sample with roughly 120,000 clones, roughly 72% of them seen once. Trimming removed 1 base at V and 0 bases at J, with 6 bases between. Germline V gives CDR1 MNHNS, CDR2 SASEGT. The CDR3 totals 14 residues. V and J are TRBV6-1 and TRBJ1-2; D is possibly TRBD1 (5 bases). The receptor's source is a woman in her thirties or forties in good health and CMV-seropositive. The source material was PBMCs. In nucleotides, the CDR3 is TGTGCCAGCAGTGAAGGGGGCCCTAACTATGGCTACACCTTC. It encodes CASSEGGPNYGYTF.